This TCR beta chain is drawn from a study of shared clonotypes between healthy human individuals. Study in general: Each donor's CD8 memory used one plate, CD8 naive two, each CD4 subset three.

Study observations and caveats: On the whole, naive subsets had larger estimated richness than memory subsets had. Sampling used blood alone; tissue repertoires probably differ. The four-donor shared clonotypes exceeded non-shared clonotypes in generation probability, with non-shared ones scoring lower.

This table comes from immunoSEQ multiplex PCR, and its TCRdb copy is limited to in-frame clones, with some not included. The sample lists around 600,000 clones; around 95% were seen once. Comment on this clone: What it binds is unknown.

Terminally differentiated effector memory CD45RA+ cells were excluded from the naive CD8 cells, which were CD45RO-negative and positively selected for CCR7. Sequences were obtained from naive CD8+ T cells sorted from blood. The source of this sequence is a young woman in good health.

CDR3 residues: CASSTGTSKGELFF. The CDR3 DNA sequence: TGTGCCAGCAGCACAGGGACTAGCAAAGGGGAGCTGTTTTTT. This chain joins TRBV7-3 and TRBJ2-2, with TRBD2 matching 9 bases. CDR1 is SGHTA, CDR2 FQGTGA, per germline. The CDR3 contains 14 residues. Germline trimming cut 5 bases from V and 8 bases from J; bases unmatched to any gene: 6.